The 24 T cell receptor beta chains below were found in one sample sequenced in a study of neoadjuvant anti-PD-1 for oral cavity cancer. Time point: after neoadjuvant nivolumab, at surgical resection. Data came from immunoSEQ multiplex PCR; TCRdb stores just in-frame clones and leaves some out. This sample has approximately 8,400 clones; under 80% occur once, and the top ten carry roughly 2.9%. The sequences come from PBMCs, collected after nivolumab (anti-PD-1) treatment. These receptors were taken from a person aged 40 to 85 with oral cavity squamous cell carcinoma.

The rearrangement uses TRBV7-9 and TRBJ1-6, with 7 bases fitting TRBD1. Per germline, CDR1 SEHNR and CDR2 FQNEAQ (reference sequence). The CDR3 runs to 15 residues. The V and J ends lost 2 bases and 8 bases, in that order; junction bases with no gene match: 6. The CDR3 bases are TGTGCCAGCAGCTTAACAGGGGAAGCCCATTCACCCCTCCACTTT. It yields the protein CASSLTGEAHSPLHF.

This rearrangement joins TRBV5-1 to TRBJ2-5; 11 nucleotides match TRBD2. The V gene's germline CDR1 is SGHRS and CDR2 YFSETQ. The junction had 6 bases not matched to a gene; V was cut back by 3 bases and J by 5 bases. CDR3 size: 15 residues. CDR3 nucleotide sequence: TGCGCCAGCAGCTCTAGCGGGGGGCAGTTGGAGACCCAGTACTTC. It translates to CASSSSGGQLETQYF.

The genes are TRBV10-3 and TRBJ1-1; TRBD1 matches 9 bases. Germline CDR1 is ENHRY and CDR2 is SYGVKD. CDR3 length equals 13 residues. The J segment lost 4 bases and the V segment lost 11 bases, leaving 8 bases of the junction unmatched. CDR3 in DNA: TGTGCCGTCTCCGGGACAGGGTCCACTGAAGCTTTCTTT. It translates to CAVSGTGSTEAFF.

The CDR3 is CASSQGFPWAEAFF. The CDR3 DNA follows: TGTGCCAGCAGTCAAGGGTTTCCATGGGCTGAAGCTTTCTTT. V is TRBV6-1 and J is TRBJ1-1; D is unclear. Per germline, CDR1 MNHNS and CDR2 SASEGT. There are 14 residues in the CDR3. Trimming pared 5 bases from V and 6 bases from J, leaving 16 bases between.

The gene calls are TRBV27 and TRBJ1-1; no clear D. The germline V and J ends were trimmed by 2 bases and 2 bases, with 21 bases remaining between them. CDR3 length: 18 amino acids. The germline gives CDR1 MNHEY, CDR2 SMNVEV (reference sequence). Here the CDR3 reads CASSLIRFEGGKNTEAFF. For the CDR3, the DNA is TGTGCCAGCAGTTTAATTCGGTTCGAGGGCGGGAAAAACACTGAAGCTTTCTTT.

This clone was seen more than once but under ten times. The CDR3 region has the DNA TGTGCCAGCAGCTTAGGAAGGATCTTGGTAGATACGCAGTATTTT. Encoded protein: CASSLGRILVDTQYF. The rearrangement joins TRBV7-9 to TRBJ2-3, with D unresolved. Trimming took 1 base from V and 5 from J, leaving 13 bases between them. Germline V gives CDR1 SEHNR, CDR2 FQNEAQ (reference sequence). CDR3 length equals 15 residues.

This clone was found a few times. The chain is built from TRBV7-9 and TRBJ1-5; the D is unclear. Germline values: CDR1 SEHNR, CDR2 FQNEAQ (reference sequence). CDR3 size: 12 residues. Trimming stripped 7 bases from V and 7 bases from J, with 11 bases between. In nucleotides, the CDR3 is TGTGCCAGCACCACCGGGCTGCAGCCCCAGCATTTT. It is translated as CASTTGLQPQHF.

This clone was found a few times. The V gene is TRBV4-1, the J gene TRBJ1-4; the D is unclear. Trimming removed 7 bases from V and 0 bases from J, with 9 bases in between. The CDR3 loop spans 14 amino acids. Germline values: CDR1 MGHRA, CDR2 YSYEKL. CDR3 region: CASTLYATNEKLFF. The DNA for the CDR3 is TGCGCCAGCACCTTGTATGCAACTAATGAAAAACTGTTTTTT.

The chain has TRBV7-2 and TRBJ1-1; D might be TRBD1 (5 bases). The length of the CDR3 is 15 residues. Germline-derived CDR1 and CDR2 are SGHTA and FQGNSA. V was pared by 5 bases and J by 0 bases, with 13 bases between. The CDR3 DNA is TGTGCCAGCAGCGTCAGCAGGGCTTTGAACACTGAAGCTTTCTTT. As protein: CASSVSRALNTEAFF.

This chain uses TRBV30 with TRBJ1-4; TRBD1 matches 9 bases. This CDR3 has 18 amino acids. Germline V gene data show CDR1 as GTSNPN and CDR2 as SVGIG (reference sequence). After removal of 2 bases from V and 3 bases from J, the junction contained 13 bases not matched to a gene. CDR3 loop: CAWSPGQGSGRANEKLFF. CDR3 DNA sequence: TGTGCCTGGAGTCCGGGACAGGGTTCCGGACGGGCTAATGAAAAACTGTTTTTT.

V usage is TRBV5-4 and J usage is TRBJ2-1; 8 bases are shared with TRBD1. Unmatched junction bases numbered 11, after V lost 4 bases and J lost 5 bases. Germline V gene sequence: CDR1 SGHNT, CDR2 YYREEE (reference sequence). This CDR3 contains 16 residues. CDR3 protein: CASSDARDRSNNEQFF. The CDR3 region has the DNA TGTGCCAGCAGCGACGCCCGGGACAGGAGTAACAATGAGCAGTTCTTC.

The chain carries TRBV6-5 and TRBJ1-4, with D possibly being TRBD1 (6 bases). The germline CDR1 and CDR2 sequences are MNHEY and SVGAGI. CDR3 size: 14 residues. Trimming stripped 6 bases from V and 8 bases from J, with 16 bases between. CDR3 sequence reads: CASRNRGRGEKLFF. In DNA form, the CDR3 reads TGTGCCAGCAGAAACCGGGGGCGCGGGGAAAAACTGTTTTTT.

The rearrangement links TRBV18 to TRBJ1-2; 10 nucleotides match TRBD1. The V gene's germline CDR1 is KGHSH and CDR2 LQKENI. J was trimmed by 7 bases and V by 2 bases; bases with no gene match: 7. The CDR3 extends over 15 amino acids. The CDR3 protein is CASSPAGQGEIGYTF. The CDR3 region has the DNA TGTGCCAGCTCACCAGCAGGACAGGGGGAGATTGGCTACACCTTC.

The J gene is TRBJ1-2, the V gene TRBV7-2, with a weak D call TRBD1 (5 bases). This CDR3 region has 15 residues. The germline V gene has CDR1 SGHTA and CDR2 FQGNSA. V was pared by 5 bases and J by 0 bases, with 13 bases between. The CDR3 loop reads CASSEGQPPNYGYTF. The CDR3 DNA is TGTGCCAGCAGCGAGGGGCAGCCTCCTAACTATGGCTACACCTTC.

The rearrangement uses TRBV7-2 and TRBJ2-3; TRBD1 matches 9 bases. V was clipped by 1 base and J by 4 bases; unmatched bases: 3. The germline gives CDR1 SGHTA, CDR2 FQGNSA. This CDR3 contains 15 residues. The CDR3 DNA reads as TGTGCCAGCAGCTTAGTGGGACAGGGTGCAGATACGCAGTATTTT. This sequence encodes CASSLVGQGADTQYF.

This clone was found a few times. The rearrangement joins TRBV10-2 to TRBJ2-6; 8 bases are shared with TRBD1. CDR1 is WSHSY and CDR2 is SAAADI in the germline V gene. Unmatched junction bases numbered 7, after V lost 6 bases and J lost 0 bases. The CDR3 covers 17 residues. CDR3 amino acids: CASSSGQVLSGANVLTF. CDR3 sequence (DNA): TGCGCCAGCAGCTCGGGACAGGTACTCTCTGGGGCCAACGTCCTGACTTTC.

This chain links TRBV7-2 with TRBJ2-7; no clear D gene. Germline V lookup: CDR1 SGHTA, CDR2 FQGNSA. Trimming took 2 bases from V and 2 from J, leaving 10 bases between them. The CDR3 is 14 amino acids. The CDR3, as DNA: TGTGCCAGCAGCTTAAGTGGGGTCACCTACGAGCAGTACTTC. It translates to CASSLSGVTYEQYF.

The chain is built from TRBV6-6 and TRBJ2-1, with 7 positions matching TRBD2. There are 14 residues in the CDR3. V shed 6 bases and J 0 bases; nucleotides not matched to a gene: 2. Germline-derived CDR1 and CDR2 are MNHNY and SVGAGI (reference sequence). CDR3 region: CASSWGGSYNEQFF. For the CDR3, the DNA is TGTGCCAGCAGCTGGGGGGGCTCCTACAATGAGCAGTTCTTC.

The gene calls are TRBV11-2 and TRBJ1-2; D is unresolved. CDR1 is SGHAT, CDR2 FQNNGV, per germline. This CDR3 comprises 17 residues. V shed 2 bases and J shed 3 bases, with 19 bases lying between them. The CDR3 DNA reads as TGTGCCAGCAGCTTACCATTCGTACCCGGGAGCTACTATGGCTACACCTTC. Its translation: CASSLPFVPGSYYGYTF.

This sequence joins TRBV28 and TRBJ2-1; D gene uncertain. Germline lookup yields CDR1 MDHEN and CDR2 SYDVKM. V shed 4 bases and J shed 9 bases, with 13 bases lying between them. This CDR3 has 13 amino acids. DNA of the CDR3: TGTGCCAGCAGTTCCCTCGGACGGACTGAGCAGTTCTTC. Amino acids: CASSSLGRTEQFF.

The rearrangement uses TRBV14 and TRBJ1-2; a possible D gene is TRBD1 (5 bases). This CDR3 is built from 13 residues. Germline V gene lookup returns CDR1 SGHDN and CDR2 FVKESK. V was shortened by 3 bases and J by 7 bases, with 12 bases between the two germline ends. CDR3 amino acids: CASSQRQYPGYTF. The DNA for the CDR3 is TGTGCCAGCAGCCAGAGACAGTATCCTGGCTACACCTTC.

The chain has TRBV18 and TRBJ1-2, with D possibly TRBD1 on 5 matching bases. V was cut by 0 bases and J by 3 bases, with 17 bases left in between. This CDR3 is 17 amino acids long. Germline V CDR1 and CDR2: KGHSH, LQKENI. The CDR3, as DNA: TGTGCCAGCTCACCACCCCCGGGCCAGGGTGATCACTATGGCTACACCTTC. This translates into CASSPPPGQGDHYGYTF.

V and J are TRBV5-8 and TRBJ1-5, with D unresolved. The CDR3 spans 15 residues. Deletions cut 1 base from V and 5 bases from J, with 13 bases between. Germline V CDR1 and CDR2: SGHTS, YDEGEE. The CDR3 spells CASSLRPGRYQPQHF. The CDR3 nucleotides are TGTGCCAGCAGCTTGAGACCAGGAAGGTATCAGCCCCAGCATTTT.

The chain carries TRBV21-1 and TRBJ2-6; the D call in the table, TRBD1, was not verified against the DNA. TRBV21-1 is a pseudogene locus. This CDR3 is built from 17 residues. CDR3 residues: CASSVQGLRSGANVLTF. CDR3 coding DNA: TGTGCCAGCAGCGTTCAGGGGTTGCGCTCTGGGGCCAACGTCCTGACTTTC.